The clone carrying this TCR beta chain was seen a few times. These data come from a study of T-cell memory formation after mild COVID-19. Germline loops: CDR1 LGHDT, CDR2 YNNKEL (reference sequence). This CDR3 has 14 residues. V lost 2 bases to trimming and J lost 3 bases, with 10 bases between them. One entry per CDR3 protein, called by TCRdb with MiXCR from the 5' RACE reads. The sample yields 200,000 to 250,000 distinct CDR3 sequences, 9.5% to 10% seen once. Sequenced input: PBMCs or a T cell subset sorted from them (not recorded which). This receptor was identified in a man aged 18 to 35 who had mild COVID-19 (a few samples of this study predate the infection). Cell type and time point are not known. The rearrangement links TRBV3-1 to TRBJ1-1; no clear D. CDR3 in amino acids: CASSQRGGDTEAFF. The CDR3, as DNA: TGTGCCAGCAGCCAACGGGGAGGTGACACTGAAGCTTTCTTT.